This TCR beta chain originates from a study of PD-1 blockade in mismatch repair-deficient tumors (dated 2017 in TCRdb). Some background on the complete study: Between late 2013 and late 2016, some 92 consecutive patients with about 11 mismatch repair-deficient cancer types, all previously treated and progressing, were enrolled in the trial. Deep sequencing of TCR CDR3 regions was used to track tumor-associated T cell clones in peripheral blood of patients responding to PD-1 blockade.

For each enrolled patient, mismatch repair deficiency was established using either polymerase chain reaction or immunohistochemistry. TCR sequencing was performed for a few patients who responded to pembrolizumab therapy. In the phase II trial, pembrolizumab PD-1 blockade was tested prospectively in advanced mismatch repair-deficient cancers, no matter which tissue of origin the cancers came from. Peripheral blood T cell samples were collected serially, before PD-1 blockade began and at several time points afterward. Blood sampling times were reported as weeks after the first pembrolizumab dose. The library was produced with the immunoSEQ multiplex PCR assay. The clones in this table, taken by TCRdb from immuneACCESS, are in-frame only. Not every clone is retained; where verified, under half of the shortfall comes from an unresolved V gene, and the cause of the rest is unknown. Here the sample has about 110,000 clones; around 80% occur a single time. Roughly 4.5% of the sample is held by the ten biggest clonotypes.

What the study reported, not specific to this receptor: Clones residing in the tumor, which were often undetectable in blood before treatment, expanded quickly after pembrolizumab and then contracted, generally before radiologic responses.

This clone was detected once. What this receptor recognizes is not known. No much larger clonotype is one base removed from it; base qualities were not supplied. The germline V gene specifies SGHDT as CDR1 and YYEEEE as CDR2. The CDR3 has 17 amino acids, counting the end cysteine and phenylalanine. CDR3 DNA only is kept here, 51 bases in frame from base 1. Trimming takes 2 bases from V and 2 bases from J, and the germline ends sit 17 bases apart. The TCR was taken from an adult with mismatch repair-deficient cancer. The source material was peripheral blood, sampled 60 to 65 weeks after starting pembrolizumab. Here the chain combines TRBV5-6 and TRBJ1-5; TRBD1 could be the D gene, as 6 bases match. The CDR3 reads as follows: CASSFTDRRKGNQPQHF. DNA sequence: TGTGCCAGCAGCTTCACCGACAGGAGGAAGGGCAATCAGCCCCAGCATTTT.